The 29 T cell receptor beta chains in this list originate from one sample, sequenced in a study of CD8 T cells in Susac syndrome. Roughly 0.45 to 1 ug RNA was reverse transcribed with random hexamers. TCRdb independently ran MiXCR on the immunoSEQ multiplex PCR reads; one entry per CDR3 protein. The data hold around 180,000 distinct CDR3 sequences, with approximately 95% observed a single time. The sequencing sample was made of CD8+ T cells from PBMCs. These TCRs come from a human donor with multiple sclerosis.

This clonotype was detected only a few times. This chain links TRBV3-1 with TRBJ2-7; D is possibly TRBD2 (5 bases). V was shortened by 1 base and J by 7 bases, with 11 bases between the two germline ends. The CDR3 covers 13 residues. Per the germline V gene, CDR1 is LGHDT and CDR2 is YNNKEL (reference sequence). CDR3 in amino acids: CASSQVGGYEQYF. In DNA form, the CDR3 reads TGTGCCAGCAGCCAAGTCGGCGGGTATGAGCAGTACTTC.

V and J are TRBV13 and TRBJ2-1; possible D gene TRBD1, 5 bases. V shed 5 bases and J shed 0 bases, with 14 bases lying between them. The CDR3 extends over 16 amino acids. CDR1 is PRHDT and CDR2 is FYEKMQ in the germline V gene (reference sequence). The CDR3 here is CASSEAWGGSYNEQFF. The CDR3 DNA follows: TGTGCCAGCAGCGAGGCATGGGGCGGCTCCTACAATGAGCAGTTCTTC.

The rearrangement links TRBV7-9 to TRBJ1-2; unclear D gene. With 7 bases removed from V and 5 bases from J, the gap between germline ends came to 11 bases. There are 12 residues in the CDR3. Germline lookup yields CDR1 SEHNR and CDR2 FQNEAQ (reference sequence). In nucleotides, the CDR3 is TGTGCCAGCACCCTCGACCCGTATGGCTACACCTTC. Protein sequence: CASTLDPYGYTF.

The V and J genes are TRBV9 and TRBJ1-6, with D perhaps TRBD1 (6 bases). The CDR3 spans 14 residues. CDR1 SGDLS and CDR2 YYNGEE come from the germline V gene. Between the trimmed V and J ends, which lost 3 bases and 7 bases, there was a span of 11 bases. The CDR3 nucleotides read TGTGCCAGCAGCGCACAGGGAGACAATTCACCCCTCCACTTT. It specifies CASSAQGDNSPLHF.

In this sample, this clonotype turned up once. The chain is built from TRBV9 and TRBJ1-2, with 7 nucleotides matching TRBD1. The length of the CDR3 is 12 residues. Per the germline V gene, CDR1 is SGDLS and CDR2 is YYNGEE. Trimming removed 4 bases from V and 8 bases from J; junction bases left unmatched: 5. The CDR3 reads CASSITRGGYTF. CDR3 in DNA: TGTGCCAGCAGCATCACCAGGGGGGGCTACACCTTC.

The chain links TRBV20-1 to TRBJ2-3; no reliable D call. Trimming took 6 bases from V and 3 from J, leaving 10 bases between them. CDR3 length: 12 residues. Per the germline V gene, CDR1 is DFQATT and CDR2 is SNEGSKA (reference sequence). This CDR3 is CSAPGWTDTQYF. The CDR3 region has the DNA TGCAGTGCGCCCGGATGGACAGATACGCAGTATTTT.

Here the CDR3 DNA reads TGTGCCAGCAGTGGGGGAGCCATGCCTTTCTTC. Amino acids: CASSGGAMPFF. This chain connects TRBV25-1 to TRBJ2-1; tentatively, D is TRBD2 (5 bases). Germline assignment: CDR1 MGHDK and CDR2 SYGVNS. This CDR3 comprises 11 residues. V gave up 4 bases and J gave up 16 bases, with 14 bases separating them.

J is TRBJ2-2 and V is TRBV9; D unclear. Germline V CDR1 and CDR2: SGDLS, YYNGEE. V shed 6 bases and J shed 7 bases, with 4 bases lying between them. This CDR3 contains 10 residues. CDR3 sequence: CASKGGELFF. The CDR3 nucleotides are TGTGCCAGCAAGGGCGGGGAGCTGTTTTTT.

DNA for the CDR3: TGTGCCAGCAGCCAAGACAGCGGGGGGTACAATGAGCAGTTCTTC. Residues: CASSQDSGGYNEQFF. The chain carries TRBV3-1 and TRBJ2-1, with 9 bases fitting TRBD2. V dropped 0 bases and J dropped 4; count of bases not matched to a gene: 1. CDR3 size: 15 residues. Germline lookup yields CDR1 LGHDT and CDR2 YNNKEL (reference sequence).

The CDR3 nucleotides read TGCAGCGTTACCGGGACTAGCGTGACAGATACGCAGTATTTT. It specifies CSVTGTSVTDTQYF. V usage is TRBV29-1 and J usage is TRBJ2-3; 10 nucleotides align to TRBD2. The CDR3 length is 14 residues. Germline V gene sequence: CDR1 SQVTM, CDR2 ANQGSEA. V lost 5 bases, J lost 3 bases, and 5 bases stayed unmatched.

This chain connects TRBV20-1 to TRBJ1-1, with D tentatively TRBD1 (5 bases). The CDR3 is 13 residues long. V lost 3 bases and J 3 bases, leaving 11 bases between the germline ends. CDR1 and CDR2 (germline): DFQATT, SNEGSKA (reference sequence). CDR3 DNA sequence: TGCAGTGCTAGTTCTTCAGGGTACACTGAAGCTTTCTTT. Protein sequence: CSASSSGYTEAFF.

The chain joins TRBV3-1 to TRBJ1-4; the match to TRBD1 covers 7 bases. Germline lookup yields CDR1 LGHDT and CDR2 YNNKEL (reference sequence). This CDR3 has 12 amino acids. J lost 5 bases, V lost 11 bases, and 5 bases had no gene match. The CDR3 coding sequence is TGTGCCGCCCCGGGACAGAATGAAAAACTGTTTTTT. Translation: CAAPGQNEKLFF.

The chain employs TRBV4-1 and TRBJ1-5, with no clear D. With 4 bases removed from V and 1 base from J, the gap between germline ends came to 11 bases. This CDR3 is 15 amino acids long. Germline V CDR1 and CDR2: MGHRA, YSYEKL. CDR3 amino acids: CASSRFAASNQPQHF. The CDR3 DNA reads TGCGCCAGCAGCCGCTTCGCCGCCAGCAATCAGCCCCAGCATTTT.

This clonotype was found once. The chain carries TRBV4-2 and TRBJ2-7, with D perhaps assigned TRBD1 or TRBD2 (5 bases each). CDR1 LGHNA and CDR2 YNFKEQ come from the germline V gene. This CDR3 spans 15 amino acids. V gave up 0 bases and J gave up 3 bases, with 12 bases separating them. CDR3 in DNA: TGTGCCAGCAGCCAAGAGGGACCGGAGGACTACGAGCAGTACTTC. It is translated as CASSQEGPEDYEQYF.

The gene calls are TRBV20-1 and TRBJ2-1, with TRBD2 matching 7 bases. After removal of 3 bases from V and 5 bases from J, the junction contained 4 bases not matched to a gene. Germline V gene sequence: CDR1 DFQATT, CDR2 SNEGSKA (reference sequence). This CDR3 has 13 amino acids. CDR3 in DNA: TGCAGTGCTAGTTATGGGACTAACAATGAGCAGTTCTTC. Protein product: CSASYGTNNEQFF.

The CDR3 bases are TGTGCCAGCAGCCCACGGTACACCGGGGAGCTGTTTTTT. Translated: CASSPRYTGELFF. The V gene is TRBV27, the J gene TRBJ2-2; no firm D call. Trimming pared 6 bases from V and 3 bases from J, leaving 8 bases between. Germline V lookup: CDR1 MNHEY, CDR2 SMNVEV (reference sequence). This CDR3 region has 13 residues.

The CDR3 loop is CASSLSGLYEQFF. In DNA form, the CDR3 reads TGTGCCAGCAGCTTGTCCGGTCTCTATGAGCAGTTCTTC. The gene calls are TRBV11-2 and TRBJ2-1, with D unresolved. Trimming cost V 3 bases and J 8 bases, with 11 bases left between them. This CDR3 has 13 amino acids. Germline CDR1 and CDR2: SGHAT and FQNNGV.

The rearrangement links TRBV7-8 to TRBJ1-1; the D is unclear. CDR3 length equals 17 residues. V lost 5 bases, J lost 1 base, and 20 bases lay in between. CDR1 and CDR2 (germline): SGHVS, FQNEAQ. CDR3 sequence: CASSVGQDRPPNTEAFF. The CDR3 DNA reads TGTGCCAGCAGCGTGGGCCAGGACCGTCCCCCGAACACTGAAGCTTTCTTT.

This rearrangement joins TRBV20-1 to TRBJ2-1; tentatively, D is TRBD2 (6 bases). V was clipped by 4 bases and J by 5 bases, with 18 bases between them. This CDR3 contains 15 residues. Germline CDR1 is DFQATT and CDR2 is SNEGSKA (reference sequence). CDR3 coding DNA: TGCAGTGCTACCCACCGGGGGAAGTCCCACAATGAGCAGTTCTTC. Residues: CSATHRGKSHNEQFF.

The rearrangement joins TRBV27 to TRBJ1-5, with D tentatively TRBD1 (5 bases). The germline V gene has CDR1 MNHEY and CDR2 SMNVEV (reference sequence). CDR3 size: 16 residues. V was trimmed by 5 bases and J by 3 bases, leaving 17 bases between them. The CDR3 nucleotides are TGTGCCAGCAGTCCAGGACACAGGACACTCAATCAGCCCCAGCATTTT. This sequence encodes CASSPGHRTLNQPQHF.

CDR3 sequence: CASSLASRGGSYNEQFF. The CDR3 nucleotides are TGTGCCAGCAGCTTGGCCAGCAGGGGCGGCTCCTACAATGAGCAGTTCTTC. V and J are TRBV5-4 and TRBJ2-1, with a possible D match to TRBD1 (6 bases). Germline CDR1 reads SGHNT; CDR2 reads YYREEE (reference sequence). V lost 0 bases and J lost 0, with 13 bases in between. The CDR3 has 17 amino acids.

The chain combines TRBV5-1 with TRBJ2-7; D may be TRBD1 or TRBD2 (5 bases each). The germline V and J ends were trimmed by 3 bases and 3 bases, with 28 bases remaining between them. The CDR3 runs to 19 residues. The germline V gene has CDR1 SGHRS and CDR2 YFSETQ. This CDR3 reads CASSWTFRGDEPGDYEQYF. For the CDR3, the DNA is TGCGCCAGCAGCTGGACTTTTAGAGGGGACGAACCTGGGGACTACGAGCAGTACTTC.

The rearrangement uses TRBV7-9 and TRBJ2-5, with D perhaps being TRBD1 or TRBD2 (5 bases each). Germline V gene sequence: CDR1 SEHNR, CDR2 FQNEAQ (reference sequence). CDR3 length: 12 residues. Trimming took 4 bases from V and 9 from J, leaving 12 bases between them. CDR3 sequence (DNA): TGTGCCAGCAGCTCTTTGAGAGGGGCCCAGTACTTC. Amino acid sequence: CASSSLRGAQYF.

The chain employs TRBV20-1 and TRBJ1-1, with D perhaps TRBD1 (5 bases). With 6 bases removed from V and 4 bases from J, the gap between germline ends came to 9 bases. CDR3 length equals 11 residues. The germline CDR1 and CDR2 sequences are DFQATT and SNEGSKA (reference sequence). This CDR3 is CSALGVTEAFF. CDR3 DNA: TGCAGTGCCTTAGGGGTCACTGAAGCTTTCTTT.

This clonotype was seen just once. This chain joins TRBV28 and TRBJ2-3; D may correspond to TRBD1 or TRBD2 (5 bases each). The CDR3 is 15 residues long. V was pared by 5 bases and J by 0 bases, with 12 bases between. CDR1 MDHEN and CDR2 SYDVKM come from the germline V gene. The CDR3 spells CASSPEGRSTDTQYF. The CDR3 nucleotides are TGTGCCAGCAGTCCCGAGGGGCGGAGCACAGATACGCAGTATTTT.

This clonotype was seen just once. The chain has TRBV12-3 or TRBV12-4 and TRBJ2-3, with D tentatively TRBD1 (6 bases). With 6 bases removed from V and 1 base from J, the gap between germline ends came to 11 bases. The CDR3 loop spans 14 amino acids. The CDR3 here is CASRTQGRTDTQYF. The CDR3 DNA is TGTGCCAGCAGGACACAGGGCCGCACAGATACGCAGTATTTT.

The V and J genes are TRBV27 and TRBJ2-1, with D maybe TRBD1 (6 bases). Germline V gene lookup returns CDR1 MNHEY and CDR2 SMNVEV (reference sequence). CDR3 length: 14 residues. The V and J ends lost 3 bases and 4 bases respectively, with 10 bases between them. CDR3 in DNA: TGTGCCAGCAGTTTCTTGGACAGTTACAATGAGCAGTTCTTC. It codes for CASSFLDSYNEQFF.

The chain has TRBV19 and TRBJ1-1, with D uncertain. Germline V gene lookup returns CDR1 LNHDA and CDR2 SQIVND (reference sequence). V lost 5 bases and J lost 4, with 8 bases in between. The CDR3 contains 12 residues. CDR3 region: CASSVPPTEAFF. The CDR3 coding sequence is TGTGCCAGTAGTGTCCCCCCCACTGAAGCTTTCTTT.

This rearrangement joins TRBV12-3 or TRBV12-4 to TRBJ2-5; D may be TRBD2 (6 bases). Trimming cost V 3 bases and J 3 bases, with 8 bases left between them. The CDR3 consists of 13 residues. In nucleotides, the CDR3 is TGTGCCAGCAGTTTTTGGGGGGAAGAGACCCAGTACTTC. It codes for CASSFWGEETQYF.